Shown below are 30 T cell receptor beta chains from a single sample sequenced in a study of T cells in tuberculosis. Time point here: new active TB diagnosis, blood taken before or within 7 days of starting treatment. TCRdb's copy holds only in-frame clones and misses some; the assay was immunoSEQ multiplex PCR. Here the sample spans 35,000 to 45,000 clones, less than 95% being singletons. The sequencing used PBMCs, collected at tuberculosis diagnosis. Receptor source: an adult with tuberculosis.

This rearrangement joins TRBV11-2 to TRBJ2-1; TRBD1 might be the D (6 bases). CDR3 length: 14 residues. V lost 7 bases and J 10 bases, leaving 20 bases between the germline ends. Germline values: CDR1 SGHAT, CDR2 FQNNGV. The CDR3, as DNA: TGTGCCAGCACCCAAGACAGGCTGTCGTTAGAGCAGTTCTTC. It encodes CASTQDRLSLEQFF.

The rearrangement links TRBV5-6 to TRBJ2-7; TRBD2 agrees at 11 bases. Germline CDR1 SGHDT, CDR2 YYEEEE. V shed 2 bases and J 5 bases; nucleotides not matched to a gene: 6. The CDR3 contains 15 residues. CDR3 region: CASSFALAGGNEQYF. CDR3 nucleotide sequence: TGTGCCAGCAGCTTTGCGCTAGCGGGGGGTAACGAGCAGTACTTC.

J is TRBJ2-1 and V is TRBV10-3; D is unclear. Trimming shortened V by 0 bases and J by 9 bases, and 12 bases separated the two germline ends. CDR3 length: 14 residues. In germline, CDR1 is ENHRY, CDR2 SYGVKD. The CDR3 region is CAISESGSSGEQFF. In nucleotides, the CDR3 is TGTGCCATCAGTGAGTCTGGGTCCTCGGGTGAGCAGTTCTTC.

This chain's CDR3 is CASSLSAGGTSYEQYF. CDR3 DNA: TGTGCCAGCAGTTTATCGGCGGGGGGAACGTCTTACGAGCAGTACTTC. The V gene is TRBV27, the J gene TRBJ2-7, with 8 nucleotides matching TRBD2. The CDR3 is 16 residues long. Germline V gives CDR1 MNHEY, CDR2 SMNVEV (reference sequence). The ends lost 0 bases at V and 4 bases at J; junction bases unmatched: 8.

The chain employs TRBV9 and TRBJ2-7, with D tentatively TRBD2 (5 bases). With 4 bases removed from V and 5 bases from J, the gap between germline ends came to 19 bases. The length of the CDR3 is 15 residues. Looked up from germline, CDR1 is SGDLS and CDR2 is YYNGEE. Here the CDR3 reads CASSPAPGSPDEQYF. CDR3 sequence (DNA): TGTGCCAGCAGCCCCGCTCCGGGGTCCCCCGACGAGCAGTACTTC.

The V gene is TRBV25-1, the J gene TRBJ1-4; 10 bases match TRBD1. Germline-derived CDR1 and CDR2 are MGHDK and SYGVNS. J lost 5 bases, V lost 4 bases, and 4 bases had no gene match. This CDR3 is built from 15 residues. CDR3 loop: CASSAPGQGNEKLFF. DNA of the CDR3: TGTGCCAGCAGTGCCCCGGGACAGGGGAATGAAAAACTGTTTTTT.

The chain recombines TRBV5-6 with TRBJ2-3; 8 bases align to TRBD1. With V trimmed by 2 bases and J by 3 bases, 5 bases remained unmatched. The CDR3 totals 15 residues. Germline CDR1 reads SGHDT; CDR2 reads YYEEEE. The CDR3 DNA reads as TGTGCCAGCAGCTTCCAGGGGGCTAAGACAGATACGCAGTATTTT. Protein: CASSFQGAKTDTQYF. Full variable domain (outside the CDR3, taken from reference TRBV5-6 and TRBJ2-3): DAGVTQSPTHLIKTRGQQVTLRCSPKSGHDTVSWYQQALGQGPQFIFQYYEEEERQRGNFPDRFSGHQFPNYSSELNVNALLLGDSALYLCASSFQGAKTDTQYFGPGTRLTVL.

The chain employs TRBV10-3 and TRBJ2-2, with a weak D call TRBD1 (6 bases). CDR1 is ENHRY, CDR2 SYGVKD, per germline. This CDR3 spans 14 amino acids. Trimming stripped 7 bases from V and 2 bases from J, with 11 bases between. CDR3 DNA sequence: TGTGCCATCACCGTGGACAGCAACACCGGGGAGCTGTTTTTT. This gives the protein CAITVDSNTGELFF.

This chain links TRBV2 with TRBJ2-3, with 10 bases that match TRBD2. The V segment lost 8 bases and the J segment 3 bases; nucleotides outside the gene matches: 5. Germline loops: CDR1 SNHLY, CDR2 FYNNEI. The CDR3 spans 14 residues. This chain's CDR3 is CASPLAGVTDTQYF. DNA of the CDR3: TGTGCCAGCCCGCTAGCGGGGGTGACAGATACGCAGTATTTT.

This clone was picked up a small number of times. The CDR3, as DNA: TGTGCCAGCAGTCCAGGGGGCCCCTATGGCTACACCTTC. It encodes CASSPGGPYGYTF. V and J are TRBV6-1 and TRBJ1-2; 8 nucleotides align to TRBD1. Losses at the gene ends were 5 bases for V and 4 bases for J; bases not matched to a gene: 3. CDR1 and CDR2 from the germline V gene are MNHNS and SASEGT. This CDR3 has 13 residues.

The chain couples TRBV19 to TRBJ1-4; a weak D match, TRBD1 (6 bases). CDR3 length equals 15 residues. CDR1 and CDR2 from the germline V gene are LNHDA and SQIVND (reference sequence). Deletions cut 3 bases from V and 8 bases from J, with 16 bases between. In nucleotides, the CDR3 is TGTGCCAGTAGTATTTGGTACAGGGATCCGGAAAAACTGTTTTTT. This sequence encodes CASSIWYRDPEKLFF. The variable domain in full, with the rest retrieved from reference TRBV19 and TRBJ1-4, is DGGITQSPKYLFRKEGQNVTLSCEQNLNHDAMYWYRQDPGQGLRLIYYSQIVNDFQKGDIAEGYSVSREKKESFPLTVTSAQKNPTAFYLCASSIWYRDPEKLFFGSGTQLSVL.

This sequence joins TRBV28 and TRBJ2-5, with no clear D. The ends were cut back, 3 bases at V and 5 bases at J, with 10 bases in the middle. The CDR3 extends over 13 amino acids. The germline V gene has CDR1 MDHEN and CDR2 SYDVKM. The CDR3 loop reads CASSFTVRETQYF. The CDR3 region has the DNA TGTGCCAGCAGTTTTACGGTGCGGGAGACCCAGTACTTC.

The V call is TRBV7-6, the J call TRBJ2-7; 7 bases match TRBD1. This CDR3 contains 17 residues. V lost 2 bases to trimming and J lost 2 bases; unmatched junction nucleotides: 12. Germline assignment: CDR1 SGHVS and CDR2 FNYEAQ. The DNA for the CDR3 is TGTGCCAGCAGCTTATCGAAGACAGGGCAAGATCCCTACGAGCAGTACTTC. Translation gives CASSLSKTGQDPYEQYF.

The CDR3 DNA reads TGTGCCAGTAGTATAAAACTAACGACAGATACGCAGTATTTT. Its protein product is CASSIKLTTDTQYF. This sequence joins TRBV19 and TRBJ2-3, with D uncertain. Trimming left V 2 bases short and J 3 bases short, with 9 bases between. The CDR3 has 14 residues. The germline V gene has CDR1 LNHDA and CDR2 SQIVND (reference sequence).

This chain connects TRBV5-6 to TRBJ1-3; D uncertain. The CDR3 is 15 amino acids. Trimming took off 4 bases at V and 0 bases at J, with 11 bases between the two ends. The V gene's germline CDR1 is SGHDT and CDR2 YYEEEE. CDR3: CASSSTLNSGNTIYF. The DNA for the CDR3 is TGTGCCAGCAGCAGCACGCTCAACTCTGGAAACACCATATATTTT.

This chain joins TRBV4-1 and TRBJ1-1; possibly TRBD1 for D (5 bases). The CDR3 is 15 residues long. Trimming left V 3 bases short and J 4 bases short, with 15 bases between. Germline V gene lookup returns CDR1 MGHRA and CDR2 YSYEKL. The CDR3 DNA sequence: TGCGCCAGCAGCCATGCAGGGTACCGGTCCACTGAAGCTTTCTTT. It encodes CASSHAGYRSTEAFF.

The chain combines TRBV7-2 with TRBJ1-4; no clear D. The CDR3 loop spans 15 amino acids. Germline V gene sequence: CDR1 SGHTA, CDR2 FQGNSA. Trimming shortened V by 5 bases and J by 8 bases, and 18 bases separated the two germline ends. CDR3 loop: CASSLLWANQEKLFF. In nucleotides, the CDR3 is TGTGCCAGCAGCCTCCTGTGGGCCAACCAAGAAAAACTGTTTTTT.

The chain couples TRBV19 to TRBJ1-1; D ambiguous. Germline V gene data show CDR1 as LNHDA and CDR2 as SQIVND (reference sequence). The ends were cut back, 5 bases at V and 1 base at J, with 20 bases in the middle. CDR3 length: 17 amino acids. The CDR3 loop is CASSPREVLGGNTEAFF. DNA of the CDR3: TGTGCCAGTAGTCCCCGTGAGGTCCTGGGAGGGAACACTGAAGCTTTCTTT. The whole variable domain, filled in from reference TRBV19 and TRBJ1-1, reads DGGITQSPKYLFRKEGQNVTLSCEQNLNHDAMYWYRQDPGQGLRLIYYSQIVNDFQKGDIAEGYSVSREKKESFPLTVTSAQKNPTAFYLCASSPREVLGGNTEAFFGQGTRLTVV.

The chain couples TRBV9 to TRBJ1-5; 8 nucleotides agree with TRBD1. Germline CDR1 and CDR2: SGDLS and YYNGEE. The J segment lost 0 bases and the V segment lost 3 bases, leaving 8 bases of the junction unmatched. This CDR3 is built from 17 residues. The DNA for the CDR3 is TGTGCCAGCAGCGATAACCCAGACAGGGGTAGCAATCAGCCCCAGCATTTT. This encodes CASSDNPDRGSNQPQHF.

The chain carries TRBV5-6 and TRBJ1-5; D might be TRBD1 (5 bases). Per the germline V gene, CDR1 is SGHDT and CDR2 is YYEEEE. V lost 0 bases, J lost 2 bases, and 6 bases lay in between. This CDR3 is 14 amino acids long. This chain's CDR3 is CASSLARGNQPQHF. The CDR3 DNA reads TGTGCCAGCAGCTTGGCCAGGGGCAATCAGCCCCAGCATTTT. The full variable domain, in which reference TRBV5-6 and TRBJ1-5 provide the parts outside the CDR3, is DAGVTQSPTHLIKTRGQQVTLRCSPKSGHDTVSWYQQALGQGPQFIFQYYEEEERQRGNFPDRFSGHQFPNYSSELNVNALLLGDSALYLCASSLARGNQPQHFGDGTRLSIL.

The CDR3 nucleotides read TGTGCCAGCAGATCCGTCGGCTCTGGAAACACCATATATTTT. This gives the protein CASRSVGSGNTIYF. The rearrangement joins TRBV5-6 to TRBJ1-3; D is undetermined. The V and J ends lost 5 bases and 0 bases respectively, with 9 bases between them. The germline V gene has CDR1 SGHDT and CDR2 YYEEEE. This CDR3 has 14 residues.

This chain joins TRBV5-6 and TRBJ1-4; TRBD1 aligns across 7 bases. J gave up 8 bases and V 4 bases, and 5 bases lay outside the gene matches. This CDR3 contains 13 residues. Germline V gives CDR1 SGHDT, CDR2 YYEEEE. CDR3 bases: TGTGCCAGCAGCAATAGCAGGGGGGAAAAACTGTTTTTT. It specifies CASSNSRGEKLFF.

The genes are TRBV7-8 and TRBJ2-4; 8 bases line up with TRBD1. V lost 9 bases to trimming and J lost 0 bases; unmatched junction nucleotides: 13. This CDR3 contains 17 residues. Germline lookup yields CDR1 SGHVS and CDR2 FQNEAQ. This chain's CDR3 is CASTGQAGRGAKNIQYF. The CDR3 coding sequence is TGTGCCAGTACGGGACAGGCGGGTCGGGGAGCCAAAAACATTCAGTACTTC.

CDR3 in amino acids: CASSPRASGTDTQYF. CDR3 DNA: TGTGCCAGCAGTCCCCGGGCTAGCGGCACAGATACGCAGTATTTT. The chain has TRBV27 and TRBJ2-3; possibly TRBD2 for D (6 bases). The CDR3 is made up of 15 amino acids. CDR1 is MNHEY and CDR2 is SMNVEV in the germline V gene (reference sequence). Trimming pared 5 bases from V and 1 base from J, leaving 13 bases between.

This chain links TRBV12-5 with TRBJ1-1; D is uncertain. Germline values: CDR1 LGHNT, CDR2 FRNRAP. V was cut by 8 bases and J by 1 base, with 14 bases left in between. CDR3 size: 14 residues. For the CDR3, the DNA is TGTGCTAGTTACCCCGGTTTTGGGAACACTGAAGCTTTCTTT. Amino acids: CASYPGFGNTEAFF.

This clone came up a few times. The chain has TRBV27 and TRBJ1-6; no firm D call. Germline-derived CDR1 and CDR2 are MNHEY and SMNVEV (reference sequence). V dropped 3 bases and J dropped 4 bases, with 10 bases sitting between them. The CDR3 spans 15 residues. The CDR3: CASSLYRSYNSPLHF. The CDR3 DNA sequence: TGTGCCAGCAGTTTGTATAGGAGTTATAATTCACCCCTCCACTTT.

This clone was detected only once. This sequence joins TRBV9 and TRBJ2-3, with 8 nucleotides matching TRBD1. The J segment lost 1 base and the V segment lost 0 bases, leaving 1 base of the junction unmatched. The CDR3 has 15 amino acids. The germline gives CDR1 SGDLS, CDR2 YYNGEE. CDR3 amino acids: CASSVVQGGTDTQYF. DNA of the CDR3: TGTGCCAGCAGCGTAGTACAGGGGGGCACAGATACGCAGTATTTT.

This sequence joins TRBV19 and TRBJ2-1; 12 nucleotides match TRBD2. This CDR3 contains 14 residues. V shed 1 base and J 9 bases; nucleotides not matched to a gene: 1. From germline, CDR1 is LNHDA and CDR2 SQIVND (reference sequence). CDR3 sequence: CASSIGTSGTEQFF. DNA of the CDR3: TGTGCCAGTAGTATAGGGACTAGCGGGACTGAGCAGTTCTTC.

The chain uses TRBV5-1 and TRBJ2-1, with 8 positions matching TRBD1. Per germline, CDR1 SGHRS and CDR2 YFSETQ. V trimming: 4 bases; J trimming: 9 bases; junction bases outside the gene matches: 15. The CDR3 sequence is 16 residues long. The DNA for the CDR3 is TGCGCCAGCAGCACAGGACAGGGATTGTTGAAGAGTGAGCAGTTCTTC. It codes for CASSTGQGLLKSEQFF.

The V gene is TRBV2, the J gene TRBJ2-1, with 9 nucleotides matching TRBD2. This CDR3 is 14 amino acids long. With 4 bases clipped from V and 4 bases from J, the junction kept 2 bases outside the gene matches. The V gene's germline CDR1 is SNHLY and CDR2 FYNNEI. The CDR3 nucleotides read TGTGCCAGCAGTGCTAGCGGGGAGTACAATGAGCAGTTCTTC. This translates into CASSASGEYNEQFF.